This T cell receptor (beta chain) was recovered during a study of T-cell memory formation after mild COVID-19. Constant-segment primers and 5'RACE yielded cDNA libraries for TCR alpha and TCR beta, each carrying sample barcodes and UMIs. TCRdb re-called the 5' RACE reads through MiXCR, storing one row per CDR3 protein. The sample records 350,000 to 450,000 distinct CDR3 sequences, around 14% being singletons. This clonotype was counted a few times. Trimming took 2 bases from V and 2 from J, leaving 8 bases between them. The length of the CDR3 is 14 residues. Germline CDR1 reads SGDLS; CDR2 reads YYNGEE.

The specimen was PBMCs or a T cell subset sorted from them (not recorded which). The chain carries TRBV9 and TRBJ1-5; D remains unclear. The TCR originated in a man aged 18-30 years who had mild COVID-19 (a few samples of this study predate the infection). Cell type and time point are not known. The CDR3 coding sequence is TGTGCCAGCAGCGTCGGCATGGGCAATCAGCCCCAGCATTTT. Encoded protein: CASSVGMGNQPQHF.